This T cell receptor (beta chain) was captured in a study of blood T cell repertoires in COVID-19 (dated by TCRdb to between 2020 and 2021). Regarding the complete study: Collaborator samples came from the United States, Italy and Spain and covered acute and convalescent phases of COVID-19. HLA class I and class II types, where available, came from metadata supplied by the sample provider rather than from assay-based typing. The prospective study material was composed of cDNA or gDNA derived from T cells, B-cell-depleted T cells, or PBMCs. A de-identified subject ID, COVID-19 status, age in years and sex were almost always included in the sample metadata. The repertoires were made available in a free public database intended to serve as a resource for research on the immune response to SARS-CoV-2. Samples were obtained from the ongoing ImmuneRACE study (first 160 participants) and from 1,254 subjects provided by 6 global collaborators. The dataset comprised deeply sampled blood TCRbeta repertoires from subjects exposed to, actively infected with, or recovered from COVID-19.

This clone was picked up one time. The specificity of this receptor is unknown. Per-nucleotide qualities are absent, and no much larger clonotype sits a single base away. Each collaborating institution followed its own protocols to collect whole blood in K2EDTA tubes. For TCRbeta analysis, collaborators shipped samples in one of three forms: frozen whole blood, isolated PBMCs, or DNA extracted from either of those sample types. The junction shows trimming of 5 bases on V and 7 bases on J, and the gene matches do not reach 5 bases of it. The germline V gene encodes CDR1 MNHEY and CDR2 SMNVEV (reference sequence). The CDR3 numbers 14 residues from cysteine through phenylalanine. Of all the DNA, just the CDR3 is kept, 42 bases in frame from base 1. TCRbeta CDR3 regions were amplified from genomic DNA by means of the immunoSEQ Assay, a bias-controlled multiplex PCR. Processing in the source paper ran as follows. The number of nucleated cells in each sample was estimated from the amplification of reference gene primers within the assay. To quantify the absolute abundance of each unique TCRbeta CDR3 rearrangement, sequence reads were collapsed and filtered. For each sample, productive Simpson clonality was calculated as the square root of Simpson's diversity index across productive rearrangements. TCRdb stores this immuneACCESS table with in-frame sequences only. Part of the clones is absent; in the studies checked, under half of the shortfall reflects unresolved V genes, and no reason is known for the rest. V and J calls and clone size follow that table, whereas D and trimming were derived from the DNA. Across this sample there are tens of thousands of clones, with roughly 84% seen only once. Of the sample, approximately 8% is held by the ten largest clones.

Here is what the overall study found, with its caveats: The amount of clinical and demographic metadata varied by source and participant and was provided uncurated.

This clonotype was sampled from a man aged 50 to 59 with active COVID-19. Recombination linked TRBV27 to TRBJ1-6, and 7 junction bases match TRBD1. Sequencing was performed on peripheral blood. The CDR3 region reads CASSLQGWNSPLHF. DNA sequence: TGTGCCAGCAGTCTACAGGGGTGGAATTCACCCCTCCACTTT.